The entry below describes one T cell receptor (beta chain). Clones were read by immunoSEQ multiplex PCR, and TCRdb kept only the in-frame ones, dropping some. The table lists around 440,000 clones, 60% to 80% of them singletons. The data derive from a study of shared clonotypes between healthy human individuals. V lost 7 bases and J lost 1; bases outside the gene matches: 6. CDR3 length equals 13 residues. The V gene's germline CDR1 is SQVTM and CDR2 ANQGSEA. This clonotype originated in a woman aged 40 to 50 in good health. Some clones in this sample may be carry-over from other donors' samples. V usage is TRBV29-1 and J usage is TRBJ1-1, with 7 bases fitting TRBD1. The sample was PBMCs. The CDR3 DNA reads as TGCAGCGCTACACAGGGGAGGAACACTGAAGCTTTCTTT. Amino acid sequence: CSATQGRNTEAFF.